A selection of T cell receptor beta chains follows, all from one sample in a study of OX40 agonist ivuxolimab in advanced cancers. Some clones are missing from TCRdb's copy, which holds only in-frame ones; the method was immunoSEQ multiplex PCR. The table has fewer than 75,000 clones, 85% to 90% seen once. The starting material was CD4+ or CD8+ T cells sorted from blood, obtained in a trial of the OX40 agonist ivuxolimab. Receptor source: an adult with an advanced solid tumor such as melanoma, head and neck, liver or kidney cancer. Each CDR3 is given without its conserved first and last residue. Fields, in order: V gene, J gene, D gene, CDR3 protein. The D gene is left open where the match is weak.

>TRBV6-6|TRBJ2-7|TRBD2
ASSRTAGAYEQY
>TRBV6-6|TRBJ2-5|TRBD1
ASSTLDRGGETQY
>TRBV27|TRBJ2-3|-
ASSLGGTSTDTQY
>TRBV7-2|TRBJ2-4|-
ASSLAGRQAKNIQY
>TRBV7-9|TRBJ2-3|-
ASSPRGVRLLDTQY
>TRBV4-3|TRBJ1-3|TRBD1
ASSQDPGQGSGNTIY
>TRBV15|TRBJ2-3|-
ATSREVTSTDTQY
>TRBV2|TRBJ2-2|-
ASNPLGPGELF
>TRBV6-5|TRBJ1-5|-
ASSKDLGGQPQH
>TRBV6-1|TRBJ2-1|TRBD2
ASSVAGVGSYNEQF
>TRBV19|TRBJ1-5|-
ASSIDWGSNQPQH
>TRBV6-1|TRBJ1-4|-
ASSERWFEKLF
>TRBV2|TRBJ1-2|TRBD1
ASGLSSGTGGAGYGYT
>TRBV18|TRBJ2-5|-
ASSPSTGPQETQY
>TRBV6-5|TRBJ1-5|TRBD1
ASSYSRGGQPQH
>TRBV5-4|TRBJ1-2|TRBD1
ASSLDRGLGYT
>TRBV18|TRBJ2-7|-
ASSPGAAYEQY
>TRBV19|TRBJ2-3|-
ASSIASGTQY
>TRBV5-4|TRBJ1-2|-
ASSFTKNYGYT
>TRBV4-3|TRBJ2-1|-
ASSHSPTRGFRNEQF
>TRBV4-1|TRBJ2-4|-
ASSQNVHRADIQY
>TRBV6-1|TRBJ2-2|-
ASSAYSGGELF
>TRBV6-6|TRBJ2-3|TRBD1
ASPPAGGSTTDTQY
>TRBV4-1|TRBJ2-3|TRBD1
ASSQVGRGRSDTQY
>TRBV2|TRBJ2-7|TRBD1
ASSSGTGGIYEQY
>TRBV6-1|TRBJ2-1|-
ASRHLWGNEQF
>TRBV6-5|TRBJ1-6|TRBD1
ASRTGQNNSPLH
>TRBV5-6|TRBJ2-2|-
ASSLGARGTGELF
>TRBV5-4|TRBJ2-7|TRBD2
ASSSSGRYEQY
>TRBV1|TRBJ1-5|-
TSSPDRGNQPQH
>TRBV6-6|TRBJ1-3|-
ASSAWGSGNTIY
>TRBV7-9|TRBJ2-5|-
ASSLAGGETQY
>TRBV6-5|TRBJ2-5|-
ASSYRGFGQGTQY
>TRBV5-4|TRBJ2-7|TRBD2
ASSPGLAGGKGEQY
>TRBV6-5|TRBJ2-7|-
ASSLWRQDEQY
>TRBV19|TRBJ2-2|TRBD2
ASLAGHNTGELF
>TRBV6-6|TRBJ1-2|-
ASRNDAANGYT
>TRBV5-1|TRBJ1-1|TRBD1
ASSTGQGLGNTEAF
>TRBV12-5|TRBJ1-5|-
ASGGDMDQPQH
>TRBV4-3|TRBJ2-3|TRBD2
ASSHRKLLAGGTDTQY
>TRBV6-1|TRBJ1-6|TRBD1
ASKTGNSPLH
>TRBV9|TRBJ2-2|-
ASSPGRQDTGELF
>TRBV5-4|TRBJ1-5|-
ASSLDPDQPQH
>TRBV30|TRBJ2-3|TRBD2
AWGGGIAGVTDTQY